This T cell receptor beta chain was retrieved from a study of cytomegalovirus exposure and HLA in healthy donors. The PCR employed 60 Vbeta primers together with 13 Jbeta primers. Sequencing used immunoSEQ multiplex PCR; TCRdb keeps in-frame clones, though not all of them. The sample yields some 200,000 clones, 80% seen once. V was pared by 6 bases and J by 7 bases, with 12 bases between. The germline CDR1 and CDR2 sequences are MNHEY and SVGAGI. The CDR3 has 12 amino acids. General study findings and limits: In vitro testing confirmed a few CMV-associated chains as specific for CMV antigens.

Comment on this clone: The target antigen is unknown.

This chain joins TRBV6-5 and TRBJ1-1, with D possibly matching TRBD1 (6 bases). Sequenced input: PBMCs. The clonotype originates from a boy younger than 18 in good health and CMV-seronegative. The CDR3 nucleotides read TGTGCCAGCAGCCATGGGACACTTGAAGCTTTCTTT. Protein sequence: CASSHGTLEAFF.